Included here is one TCR beta chain sequence, with context. Its specificity is not known. These data come from a study of OX40 agonist ivuxolimab in advanced cancers. Study background: Eligibility rules accepted prior anti-PD-1, anti-PD-L1 or anti-CTLA-4 therapy, and over 30% had some.

Germline trimming cut 4 bases from V and 6 bases from J; bases unmatched to any gene: 10. CDR1 and CDR2 (germline): SGHRS, YFSETQ. This CDR3 is built from 16 residues. Only in-frame clones appear in the TCRdb table, and some are missing; sequencing was by immunoSEQ multiplex PCR. Among about 58,000 clones listed, roughly three quarters were seen once. Study-wide points: At 0.1 to 3.0 mg/kg and by week 6, CD4+ and CD8+ T cells in the blood had expanded clonally. Certain nonresponders likewise exhibited a low normalized T-cell clonal expansion.

The rearrangement uses TRBV5-1 and TRBJ2-2; 9 bases match TRBD1. This receptor was taken from an adult with an advanced solid tumor such as melanoma, head and neck, liver or kidney cancer. The sequencing used CD4+ or CD8+ T cells sorted from blood, collected in a trial of the OX40 agonist ivuxolimab. The CDR3 bases are TGCGCCAGCAGCATGGACGTGACAGGGGGAGCCGGGGAGCTGTTTTTT. Its translation is CASSMDVTGGAGELFF. The full variable domain, in which reference TRBV5-1 and TRBJ2-2 provide the parts outside the CDR3, is KAGVTQTPRYLIKTRGQQVTLSCSPISGHRSVSWYQQTPGQGLQFLFEYFSETQRNKGNFPGRFSGRQFSNSRSEMNVSTLELGDSALYLCASSMDVTGGAGELFFGEGSRLTVL.